Described below is a single T cell receptor (beta chain) sequence and its context. Antigen: not known. The sample is drawn from a study of blood T cells in healthy people across ages. Background on the study: Per every two T cells, about one barcoded beta molecule was captured by template switching.

Then a second PCR, running about 7 to 11 cycles, was carried out with a sample-barcoded 5' primer and a J-beta primer mix. TCRdb independently ran MiXCR on the 5' RACE reads; one entry per CDR3 protein. This sample carries 780,000 or so distinct CDR3 sequences, about 56% of them seen once, and the ten largest clones take approximately 24%. Per the germline V gene, CDR1 is SGHDN and CDR2 is FVKESK. The length of the CDR3 is 15 residues. The study, taken as a whole, reports: Diversity figures based on one million T cells were deemed too low. There were more naive CD4+ cells and higher diversity in long-lived donors than in aged donors.

The sample providers were healthy Caucasian people from Russia, aged about 6 to 100. Sample: blood. The clonotype originates from a man between 35 and 55 years old in good health. The rearrangement uses TRBV14 and TRBJ2-4; 10 nucleotides align to TRBD1. The J call may be in error: the DNA end matches TRBJ2-5 better. CDR3 protein: CASSQSDRGRETQYF. The CDR3 DNA reads as TGTGCCAGCAGCCAGAGCGACAGGGGGCGAGAGACCCAGTACTTC.